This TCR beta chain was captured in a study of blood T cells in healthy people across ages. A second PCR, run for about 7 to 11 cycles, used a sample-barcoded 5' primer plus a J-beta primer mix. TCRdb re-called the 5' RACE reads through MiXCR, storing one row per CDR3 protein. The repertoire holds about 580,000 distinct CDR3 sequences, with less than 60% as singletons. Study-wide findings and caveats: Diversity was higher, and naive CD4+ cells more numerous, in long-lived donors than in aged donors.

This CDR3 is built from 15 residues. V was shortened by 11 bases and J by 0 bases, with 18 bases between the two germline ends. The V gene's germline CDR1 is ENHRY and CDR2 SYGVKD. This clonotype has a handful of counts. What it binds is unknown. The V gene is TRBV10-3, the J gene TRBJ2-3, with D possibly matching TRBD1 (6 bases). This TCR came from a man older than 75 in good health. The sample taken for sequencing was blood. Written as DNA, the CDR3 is TGTGCCGCCCACTCGGGACAAACTAGCACAGATACGCAGTATTTT. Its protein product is CAAHSGQTSTDTQYF.